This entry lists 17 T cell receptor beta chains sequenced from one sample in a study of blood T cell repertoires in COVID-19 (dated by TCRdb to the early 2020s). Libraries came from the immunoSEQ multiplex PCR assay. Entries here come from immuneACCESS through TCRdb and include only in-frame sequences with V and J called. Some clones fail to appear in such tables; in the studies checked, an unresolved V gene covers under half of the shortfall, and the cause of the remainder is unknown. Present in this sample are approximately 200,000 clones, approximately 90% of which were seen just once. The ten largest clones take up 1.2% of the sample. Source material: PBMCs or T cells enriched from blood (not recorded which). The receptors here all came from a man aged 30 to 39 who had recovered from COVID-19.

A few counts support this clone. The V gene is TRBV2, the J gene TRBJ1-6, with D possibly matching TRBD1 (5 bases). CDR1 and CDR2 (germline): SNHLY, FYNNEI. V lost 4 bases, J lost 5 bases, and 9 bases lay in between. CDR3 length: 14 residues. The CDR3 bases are TGTGCCAGCAGTGGGACCAGGGATAATTCACCCCTCCACTTT. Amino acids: CASSGTRDNSPLHF.

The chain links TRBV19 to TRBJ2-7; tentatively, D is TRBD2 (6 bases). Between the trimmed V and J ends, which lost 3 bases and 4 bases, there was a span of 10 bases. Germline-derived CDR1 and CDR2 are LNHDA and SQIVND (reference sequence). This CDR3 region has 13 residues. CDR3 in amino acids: CASSMGRGYEQYF. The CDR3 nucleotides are TGTGCCAGTAGTATGGGTCGGGGGTACGAGCAGTACTTC.

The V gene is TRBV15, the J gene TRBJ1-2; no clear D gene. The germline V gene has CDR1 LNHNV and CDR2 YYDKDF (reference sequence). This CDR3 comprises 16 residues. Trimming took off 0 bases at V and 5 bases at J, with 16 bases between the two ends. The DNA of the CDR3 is TGTGCCACCAGCAGAGATCCGGCAGGCCCCACATATGGCTACACCTTC. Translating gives CATSRDPAGPTYGYTF.

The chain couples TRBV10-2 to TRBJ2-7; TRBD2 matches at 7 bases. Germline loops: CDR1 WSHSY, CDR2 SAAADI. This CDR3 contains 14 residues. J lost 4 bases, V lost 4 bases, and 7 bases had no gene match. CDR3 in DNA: TGCGCCAGCAGTGGGGACTACCCAATGTACGAGCAGTACTTC. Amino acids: CASSGDYPMYEQYF.

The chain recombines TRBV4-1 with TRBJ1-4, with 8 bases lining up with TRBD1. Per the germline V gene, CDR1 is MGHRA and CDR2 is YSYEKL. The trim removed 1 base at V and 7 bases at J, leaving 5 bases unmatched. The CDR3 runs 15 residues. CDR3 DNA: TGCGCCAGCAGCCAAGGACAGGGGATCACTGAAAAACTGTTTTTT. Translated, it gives CASSQGQGITEKLFF.

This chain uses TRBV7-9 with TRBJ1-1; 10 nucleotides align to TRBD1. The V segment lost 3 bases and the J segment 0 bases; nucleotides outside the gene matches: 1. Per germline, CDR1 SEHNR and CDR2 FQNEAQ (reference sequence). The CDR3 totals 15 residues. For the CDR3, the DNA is TGTGCCAGCAGCTTGACAGGGGGCCTGAACACTGAAGCTTTCTTT. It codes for CASSLTGGLNTEAFF. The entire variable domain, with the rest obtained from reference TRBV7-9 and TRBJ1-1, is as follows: DTGVSQNPRHKITKRGQNVTFRCDPISEHNRLYWYRQTLGQGPEFLTYFQNEAQLEKSRLLSDRFSAERPKGSFSTLEIQRTEQGDSAMYLCASSLTGGLNTEAFFGQGTRLTVV.

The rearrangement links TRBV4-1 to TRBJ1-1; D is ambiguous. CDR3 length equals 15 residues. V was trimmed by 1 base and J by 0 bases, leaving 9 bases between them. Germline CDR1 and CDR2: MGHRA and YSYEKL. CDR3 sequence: CASSQANSLNTEAFF. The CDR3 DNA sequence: TGCGCCAGCAGCCAAGCCAATAGTCTGAACACTGAAGCTTTCTTT.

The CDR3 loop reads CASSLARQGGLEAFF. CDR3 coding DNA: TGTGCCAGCAGCTTAGCGCGCCAGGGTGGCTTAGAAGCTTTCTTT. The chain combines TRBV7-2 with TRBJ1-1, with D tentatively TRBD1 (5 bases). V lost 0 bases, J lost 8 bases, and 16 bases lay in between. The CDR3 is 15 amino acids. Germline loops: CDR1 SGHTA, CDR2 FQGNSA.

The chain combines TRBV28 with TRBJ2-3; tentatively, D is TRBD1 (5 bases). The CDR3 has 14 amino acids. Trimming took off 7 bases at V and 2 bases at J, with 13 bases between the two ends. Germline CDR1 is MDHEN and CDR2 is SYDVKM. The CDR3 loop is CASTSGYPTDTQYF. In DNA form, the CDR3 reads TGTGCCAGCACTTCAGGGTACCCCACAGATACGCAGTATTTT.

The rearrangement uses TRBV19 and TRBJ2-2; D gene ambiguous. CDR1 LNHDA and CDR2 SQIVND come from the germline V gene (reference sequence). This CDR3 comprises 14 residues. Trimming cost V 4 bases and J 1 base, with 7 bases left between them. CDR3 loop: CASSTHKNTGELFF. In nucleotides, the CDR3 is TGTGCCAGTAGTACACACAAGAACACCGGGGAGCTGTTTTTT.

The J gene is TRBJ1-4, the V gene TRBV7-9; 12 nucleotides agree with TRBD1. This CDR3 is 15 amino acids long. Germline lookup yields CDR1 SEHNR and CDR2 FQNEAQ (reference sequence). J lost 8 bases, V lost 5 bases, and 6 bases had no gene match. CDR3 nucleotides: TGTGCCAGCAGCGCAACCGGGACAGGGGGCGAAAAACTGTTTTTT. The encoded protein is CASSATGTGGEKLFF.

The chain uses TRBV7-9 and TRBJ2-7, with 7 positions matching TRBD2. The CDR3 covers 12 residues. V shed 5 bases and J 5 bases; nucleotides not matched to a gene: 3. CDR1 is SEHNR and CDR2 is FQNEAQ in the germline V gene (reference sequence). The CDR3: CASSGGVNEQYF. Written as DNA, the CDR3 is TGTGCCAGCAGCGGGGGGGTAAACGAGCAGTACTTC. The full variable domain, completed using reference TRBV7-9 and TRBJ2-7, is DTGVSQNPRHKITKRGQNVTFRCDPISEHNRLYWYRQTLGQGPEFLTYFQNEAQLEKSRLLSDRFSAERPKGSFSTLEIQRTEQGDSAMYLCASSGGVNEQYFGPGTRLTVT.

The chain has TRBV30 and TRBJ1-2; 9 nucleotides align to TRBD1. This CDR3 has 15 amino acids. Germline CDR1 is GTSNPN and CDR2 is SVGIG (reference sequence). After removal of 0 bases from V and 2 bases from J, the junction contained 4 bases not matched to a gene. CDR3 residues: CAWSVSTGGNYGYTF. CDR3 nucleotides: TGTGCCTGGAGTGTTTCGACAGGGGGAAACTATGGCTACACCTTC.

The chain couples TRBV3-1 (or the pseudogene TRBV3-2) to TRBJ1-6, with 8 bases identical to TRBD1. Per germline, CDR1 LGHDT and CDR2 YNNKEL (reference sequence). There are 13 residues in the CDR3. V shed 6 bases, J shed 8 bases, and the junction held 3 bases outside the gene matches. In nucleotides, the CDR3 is TGTGCCAGCAGTGACAGGGGAGATTCACCCCTCCACTTT. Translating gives CASSDRGDSPLHF.

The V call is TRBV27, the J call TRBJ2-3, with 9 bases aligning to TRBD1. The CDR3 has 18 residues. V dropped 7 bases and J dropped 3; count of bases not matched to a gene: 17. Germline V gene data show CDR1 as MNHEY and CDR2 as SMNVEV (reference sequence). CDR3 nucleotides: TGTGCCAGCAAATTCACAAAGGGACAGGGTCGGGGGACAGATACGCAGTATTTT. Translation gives CASKFTKGQGRGTDTQYF.

In DNA, the CDR3 is TGTGCCAGCAGTTTGATCGGCTATGGCTACACCTTC. It codes for CASSLIGYGYTF. This chain connects TRBV7-2 to TRBJ1-2; no reliable D call. The CDR3 sequence is 12 residues long. V gave up 6 bases and J gave up 4 bases, with 9 bases separating them. Per the germline V gene, CDR1 is SGHTA and CDR2 is FQGNSA.

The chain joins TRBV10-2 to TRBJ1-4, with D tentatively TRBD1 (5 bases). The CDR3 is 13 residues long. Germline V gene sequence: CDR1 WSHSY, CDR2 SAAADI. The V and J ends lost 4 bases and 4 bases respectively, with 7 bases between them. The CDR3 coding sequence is TGCGCCAGCAGTGCGGGGGTTAATGAAAAACTGTTTTTT. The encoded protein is CASSAGVNEKLFF.